This T cell receptor beta chain was recovered during a study of blood T cell repertoires in COVID-19. Study background: The analysed material was cDNA or gDNA that came from T cells, B-cell-depleted T cells, or PBMCs.

CDR3 size: 15 residues. V gave up 4 bases and J gave up 2 bases; unmatched junction bases: 4. Germline V gives CDR1 MGHRA, CDR2 YSYEKL. Assay: immunoSEQ multiplex PCR; the TCRdb copy retains only in-frame clones and omits some. Among tens of thousands of clones listed, around 81% were seen once. This receptor was identified in a woman in her 70s with acute or convalescent COVID-19. V usage is TRBV4-1 and J usage is TRBJ2-7; 11 positions match TRBD1. Specimen: peripheral blood. The CDR3 region has the DNA TGCGCCAGCAGCCTTCCGGGACAGGGGGCCTACGAGCAGTACTTC. It specifies CASSLPGQGAYEQYF.